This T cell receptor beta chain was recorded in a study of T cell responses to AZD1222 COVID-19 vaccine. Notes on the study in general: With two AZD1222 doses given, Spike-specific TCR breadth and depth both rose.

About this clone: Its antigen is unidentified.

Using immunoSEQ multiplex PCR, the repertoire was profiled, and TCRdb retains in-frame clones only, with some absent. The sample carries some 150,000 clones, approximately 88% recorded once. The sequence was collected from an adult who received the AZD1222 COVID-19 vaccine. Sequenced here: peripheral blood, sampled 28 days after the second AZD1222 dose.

CDR3 loop: CSARHHGYTF. The DNA of the CDR3 is TGCAGTGCTAGACACCATGGCTACACCTTC. The chain employs TRBV20-1 and TRBJ1-2; D remains ambiguous. V was trimmed by 2 bases and J by 6 bases, leaving 4 bases between them. The CDR3 runs to 10 residues. Germline V gene data show CDR1 as DFQATT and CDR2 as SNEGSKA (reference sequence).